One and the same sample provided the 26 T cell receptor beta chains below, sequenced in a study of blood T cells in healthy people across ages. A sample-barcoded 5' primer and a J-beta primer mix were used in a second PCR of roughly 7 to 11 cycles. One entry per CDR3 protein, called by TCRdb with MiXCR from the 5' RACE reads. The table includes over 1.5 million distinct CDR3 sequences, around half detected once. The sequenced sample was blood. The receptor set was obtained from a woman between 35 and 50 years old in good health.

This clonotype was detected only a few times. The genes are TRBV4-2 and TRBJ2-1; D gene uncertain. V dropped 8 bases and J dropped 10 bases, with 12 bases sitting between them. Germline assignment: CDR1 LGHNA and CDR2 YNFKEQ. This CDR3 has 11 residues. CDR3 in amino acids: CASGSGEEQFF. The CDR3 DNA is TGTGCCAGCGGCTCGGGCGAGGAGCAGTTCTTC.

The chain links TRBV14 to TRBJ2-1; D gene ambiguous. CDR3 length: 13 amino acids. V shed 2 bases and J shed 7 bases, with 9 bases lying between them. In germline, CDR1 is SGHDN, CDR2 FVKESK. CDR3 protein: CASSQLSTNEQFF. The CDR3 DNA follows: TGTGCCAGCAGCCAACTCAGCACGAATGAGCAGTTCTTC.

This chain connects TRBV7-2 to TRBJ2-5, with 7 bases identical to TRBD1. The CDR3 contains 13 residues. Looked up from germline, CDR1 is SGHTA and CDR2 is FQGNSA. The J segment lost 2 bases and the V segment lost 11 bases, leaving 8 bases of the junction unmatched. The CDR3 spells CAASRDRQETQYF. The DNA for the CDR3 is TGTGCCGCCAGCAGGGACAGACAAGAGACCCAGTACTTC.

The chain recombines TRBV6-6 with TRBJ2-1, with TRBD1 identical over 9 bases. Germline lookup yields CDR1 MNHNY and CDR2 SVGAGI (reference sequence). V trimming: 6 bases; J trimming: 8 bases; junction bases outside the gene matches: 14. The CDR3 totals 16 residues. In nucleotides, the CDR3 is TGTGCCAGCAGCCGTCGACAGGGGGAGGGTGGTCATGAGCAGTTCTTC. It is translated as CASSRRQGEGGHEQFF.

This chain uses TRBV10-3 with TRBJ1-5; 7 positions agree with TRBD1. Looked up from germline, CDR1 is ENHRY and CDR2 is SYGVKD. J was trimmed by 3 bases and V by 2 bases; bases with no gene match: 4. The CDR3 spans 15 residues. In DNA, the CDR3 is TGTGCCATCAGTGAGGGGACAGCGAACAATCAGCCCCAGCATTTT. Its protein is CAISEGTANNQPQHF.

This clonotype has a count of ten or more. The genes are TRBV5-1 and TRBJ2-3, with D possibly matching TRBD1 (5 bases). The CDR3 consists of 14 residues. Trimming removed 7 bases at V and 2 bases at J, with 14 bases between. Germline CDR1 is SGHRS and CDR2 is YFSETQ. The CDR3 sequence is CASGQQANTDTQYF. CDR3 nucleotide sequence: TGCGCCAGCGGCCAACAGGCCAACACAGATACGCAGTATTTT.

V is TRBV4-3 and J is TRBJ2-1, with 13 bases that match TRBD2. Germline V gene data show CDR1 as LGHNA and CDR2 as YSLEER. V trimming: 2 bases; J trimming: 1 base; junction bases outside the gene matches: 8. This CDR3 spans 19 amino acids. Here the CDR3 reads CASSQQTSGGAGSYNEQFF. Written as DNA, the CDR3 is TGCGCCAGCAGCCAACAAACTAGCGGGGGGGCCGGGTCCTACAATGAGCAGTTCTTC.

The genes are TRBV7-3 and TRBJ2-4, with D possibly TRBD2 on 5 matching bases. Matching the DNA end better, TRBJ2-7 makes the J call doubtful. Germline CDR1 and CDR2: SGHTA and FQGTGA. The CDR3 totals 14 residues. CDR3 sequence: CASSPRADFNEQYF. The DNA of the CDR3 is TGTGCCAGCAGCCCAAGGGCGGACTTCAACGAGCAGTACTTC.

This clonotype has only a few counts. V gene TRBV4-1 combines with J gene TRBJ2-5; D is uncertain. With 1 base removed from V and 5 bases from J, the gap between germline ends came to 8 bases. The CDR3 loop spans 13 amino acids. Germline CDR1 and CDR2: MGHRA and YSYEKL. The CDR3 sequence: CASSQGDLETQYF. For the CDR3, the DNA is TGCGCCAGCAGCCAAGGGGATCTGGAGACCCAGTACTTC.

The chain couples TRBV10-3 to TRBJ2-1; TRBD1 matches 8 bases. The CDR3 consists of 12 residues. J was trimmed by 12 bases and V by 3 bases; bases with no gene match: 4. CDR1 and CDR2 from the germline V gene are ENHRY and SYGVKD. CDR3 in amino acids: CAISDQGTGQFF. CDR3 nucleotide sequence: TGTGCCATCAGTGACCAAGGGACAGGGCAGTTCTTC.

In this sample, this clonotype turned up a few times. The chain combines TRBV7-2 with TRBJ2-5; D might be TRBD1 or TRBD2, each matching 7 bases. This CDR3 contains 19 residues. V was trimmed by 2 bases and J by 4 bases, leaving 26 bases between them. The germline CDR1 and CDR2 sequences are SGHTA and FQGNSA. CDR3 sequence (DNA): TGTGCCAGCAGCTTAATATCGGGGGGACAGACCGGGAAGGGAGAGACCCAGTACTTC. Its translation: CASSLISGGQTGKGETQYF.

The chain carries TRBV6-2 or TRBV6-3 and TRBJ2-1; no reliable D call. This CDR3 is 13 amino acids long. V was shortened by 7 bases and J by 5 bases, with 12 bases between the two germline ends. Germline-derived CDR1 and CDR2 are MNHEY and SVGEGT. The CDR3 nucleotides are TGTGCCAGCACCGTCGACCGTCACAATGAGCAGTTCTTC. It codes for CASTVDRHNEQFF.

The genes are TRBV9 and TRBJ1-4, with D unclear. Germline V gene data show CDR1 as SGDLS and CDR2 as YYNGEE. The CDR3 has 16 residues. The V end was cut by 4 bases, the J end by 2 bases, with 15 bases between. DNA of the CDR3: TGTGCCAGCAGCCCAACCCCCCAAATCACTAATGAAAAACTGTTTTTT. Its protein is CASSPTPQITNEKLFF. The whole variable domain, filled in from reference TRBV9 and TRBJ1-4, reads DSGVTQTPKHLITATGQRVTLRCSPRSGDLSVYWYQQSLDQGLQFLIQYYNGEERAKGNILERFSAQQFPDLHSELNLSSLELGDSALYFCASSPTPQITNEKLFFGSGTQLSVL.

V gene TRBV7-2 combines with J gene TRBJ1-2; TRBD1 is a possible D gene (5 bases). Germline V gene sequence: CDR1 SGHTA, CDR2 FQGNSA. The CDR3 length is 13 residues. Trimming removed 1 base at V and 6 bases at J, with 9 bases between. CDR3 nucleotide sequence: TGTGCCAGCAGCTTAGGGACAAGACATGGCTACACCTTC. This translates into CASSLGTRHGYTF.

The chain carries TRBV11-2 and TRBJ2-1, with 7 positions matching TRBD1. The CDR3 is 14 residues long. With 5 bases clipped from V and 2 bases from J, the junction kept 3 bases outside the gene matches. The germline gives CDR1 SGHAT, CDR2 FQNNGV. CDR3 in DNA: TGTGCCAGCAGCCATGGGACAGCCTACAATGAGCAGTTCTTC. Translated: CASSHGTAYNEQFF. Filled out from reference TRBV11-2 and TRBJ2-1, the complete variable domain reads EAGVAQSPRYKIIEKRQSVAFWCNPISGHATLYWYQQILGQGPKLLIQFQNNGVVDDSQLPKDRFSAERLKGVDSTLKIQPAKLEDSAVYLCASSHGTAYNEQFFGPGTRLTVL.

A single count supports this clonotype. The chain combines TRBV10-3 with TRBJ2-7; maybe TRBD2 (5 bases). The DNA matches TRBJ2-5 better at its end, which makes the J call doubtful. The CDR3 has 14 amino acids. Germline CDR1 ENHRY, CDR2 SYGVKD. The CDR3 region has the DNA TGTGCCATCAGGGTGGAAGGGTCGGGGGAGACCCAGTACTTC. Protein sequence: CAIRVEGSGETQYF.

Remarks on this clonotype: The junction shows a germline mismatch at one end, possibly a read error. This chain links TRBV28 with TRBJ2-4; D uncertain. With the DNA end fitting TRBJ2-7 better, the J assignment may be wrong. CDR3 size: 15 residues. Germline lookup yields CDR1 MDHEN and CDR2 SYDVKM. CDR3 protein: CVSSPPFDNSYEQYF. Here the CDR3 DNA reads TGTGTCAGCAGTCCACCCTTTGACAACTCCTACGAGCAGTACTTC.

This clonotype was observed once. The chain couples TRBV25-1 to TRBJ2-2, with D hard to call. The germline gives CDR1 MGHDK, CDR2 SYGVNS. There are 12 residues in the CDR3. Trimming left V 6 bases short and J 4 bases short, with 6 bases between. CDR3 bases: TGTGCCAGCAGGCGAGCCACCGGGGAGCTGTTTTTT. Amino acids: CASRRATGELFF.

This chain connects TRBV28 to TRBJ1-2; 10 bases agree with TRBD1. This CDR3 comprises 15 residues. Per the germline V gene, CDR1 is MDHEN and CDR2 is SYDVKM. V shed 2 bases, J shed 8 bases, and the junction held 8 bases outside the gene matches. The CDR3 region has the DNA TGTGCCAGCAGTTTAGGGGGACAGGGGTCCGGAGGCTACACCTTC. The encoded protein is CASSLGGQGSGGYTF.

The V and J genes are TRBV14 and TRBJ1-1; the D is unclear. The CDR3 is 11 amino acids. Germline values: CDR1 SGHDN, CDR2 FVKESK. Between the trimmed V and J ends, which lost 5 bases and 11 bases, there was a span of 12 bases. In nucleotides, the CDR3 is TGTGCCAGCAGCTCAAGGTCTAAGGCTTTCTTT. As protein: CASSSRSKAFF.

The V call is TRBV20-1, the J call TRBJ1-4; 7 bases map to TRBD1. CDR1 is DFQATT, CDR2 SNEGSKA, per germline (reference sequence). V shed 5 bases and J 6 bases; nucleotides not matched to a gene: 9. The CDR3 totals 14 residues. In DNA form, the CDR3 reads TGCAGTGCTCAGGAGGGGGCGGCTGATGAAAAACTGTTTTTT. Its translation: CSAQEGAADEKLFF.

The rearrangement links TRBV4-3 to TRBJ1-4; D unclear. CDR3 length equals 18 residues. Looked up from germline, CDR1 is LGHNA and CDR2 is YSLEER. V was cut by 0 bases and J by 11 bases, with 25 bases left in between. CDR3 loop: CASSQDYAADTLAEKLFF. The CDR3, as DNA: TGCGCCAGCAGCCAAGATTATGCGGCGGATACTCTCGCTGAGAAACTGTTTTTT.

Comments on this clonotype: The junction shows a germline mismatch at one end, possibly a read error. The CDR3 DNA sequence: TGTGACAGCAGCCCTACGGACGGGACCTACGAGCAGTACTTC. Residues: CDSSPTDGTYEQYF. The chain carries TRBV7-2 and TRBJ2-4, with D possibly matching TRBD2 (5 bases). With the DNA end fitting TRBJ2-7 better, the J assignment may be wrong. The CDR3 sequence is 14 residues long. Germline V gene data show CDR1 as SGHTA and CDR2 as FQGNSA.

This clonotype was seen a few times. This chain joins TRBV5-6 and TRBJ1-2; D perhaps matches TRBD1 (5 bases). Trimming shortened V by 0 bases and J by 7 bases, and 13 bases separated the two germline ends. Germline V lookup: CDR1 SGHDT, CDR2 YYEEEE. CDR3 length: 14 residues. This CDR3 is CASSLGDLVTGYTF. The CDR3 nucleotides read TGTGCCAGCAGCTTGGGGGACCTGGTTACTGGCTACACCTTC.

The gene calls are TRBV4-2 and TRBJ1-6; TRBD1 might be the D (5 bases). With 0 bases removed from V and 1 base from J, the gap between germline ends came to 7 bases. Germline loops: CDR1 LGHNA, CDR2 YNFKEQ. The CDR3 spans 16 residues. The CDR3 spells CASSQEGVSYNSPLHF. The CDR3 nucleotides are TGTGCCAGCAGCCAAGAAGGGGTTTCCTATAATTCACCCCTCCACTTT.

V usage is TRBV7-2 and J usage is TRBJ2-5; 9 bases align to TRBD2. CDR3 length equals 15 residues. The ends lost 2 bases at V and 4 bases at J; junction bases unmatched: 5. Germline lookup yields CDR1 SGHTA and CDR2 FQGNSA. CDR3 region: CASSLRKRGAETQYF. CDR3 bases: TGTGCCAGCAGCTTACGTAAGCGGGGGGCAGAGACCCAGTACTTC.